This is a list of T cell receptor beta chains from one sample in a study of blood T cells in healthy people across ages. Via MiXCR, TCRdb re-called the 5' RACE reads, giving one row per CDR3 protein. The table lists approximately 780,000 distinct CDR3 sequences, approximately 24% of them singletons, with over 2.5% in the top ten. This sample also appeared in a second study, on T cells of mothers and their children.

Sequencing was performed on blood. The receptors derive from a boy aged 5-17 years in good health. CDR3s include the opening cysteine and the closing phenylalanine or tryptophan. Each record gives: J gene, D gene, clone size, V gene, CDR3 DNA, CDR3 protein. A D gene is named only where the DNA matches it firmly. Clone size appears in some rows only: once, few, many, or a class for an expanded clone.

>TRBJ2-2|-|few|TRBV5-1
TGCGCCAGCAGCTTGTGGACACCTGACACCGGGGAGCTGTTTTTT
CASSLWTPDTGELFF
>TRBJ2-1|-|few|TRBV20-1
TGCAGTGCCCTGTGGCGGGGGCTAAGGAATGAGCAGTTCTTC
CSALWRGLRNEQFF
>TRBJ2-3|TRBD2|-|TRBV30
TGTGCCTGGAGTGAAAGCGGGGGAGGGCAGTATTTT
CAWSESGGGQYF
>TRBJ1-2|-|few|TRBV4-1
TGCGCCAGCAGCCAAGTCAGGGGCTCGTATACCTATGGCTACACCTTC
CASSQVRGSYTYGYTF
>TRBJ2-3|TRBD2|-|TRBV5-4
TGTGCCAGCAGTTCCAAGAGGGGAGCGGGGGGACCATCCCCCCCCACAGATACGCAGTATTTT
CASSSKRGAGGPSPPTDTQYF
>TRBJ2-2|TRBD2|few|TRBV2
TGTGCCAGCAGTGGGACTAGCGGGGGGGCAAGGGAGCTGTTTTTT
CASSGTSGGARELFF
>TRBJ2-7|-|few|TRBV11-2
TGTGCCAGCAGCTTATTCGAGACACGCGGGCAGTACTTC
CASSLFETRGQYF
>TRBJ1-4|TRBD1|few|TRBV20-1
TGCAGTGCTAGCTTGGGGACAGGGGGCGTCTCAGAGGCAACTAATGAAAAACTGTTTTTT
CSASLGTGGVSEATNEKLFF
>TRBJ1-5|-|few|TRBV7-9
TGTGCCAGCAGCTTAGGTGTGGTTCAGCCCCAGCATTTT
CASSLGVVQPQHF
>TRBJ1-5|-|-|TRBV12-5
TGTGCTAGTGCCGAGGAAAGCAATCAGCCCCAGCATTTT
CASAEESNQPQHF
>TRBJ1-6|TRBD1|-|TRBV7-3
TGTGCCAGCAGCCTTGGACAGGGGGCGAACTTT
CASSLGQGANF
>TRBJ2-5|-|few|TRBV19
TGTGCCAGTAAGAGGGGACTCCCAGGGCCTACACAAGAGACCCAGTACTTC
CASKRGLPGPTQETQYF
>TRBJ1-2|TRBD1|-|TRBV6-1
TGTGCCAGCAGTCCGGGACAGGGGAGCCTCCTCTATGGCTACACCTTC
CASSPGQGSLLYGYTF
>TRBJ2-1|-|few|TRBV6-5
TGTGCCAGCGGGGTGGTCATCAATGAGCAGTTCTTC
CASGVVINEQFF
>TRBJ2-1|TRBD2|-|TRBV30
TGTGCCTGGGGAGCGGGGCCGAGCTACAATGAGCAGTTCTTC
CAWGAGPSYNEQFF
>TRBJ2-5|TRBD1|-|TRBV19
TGTGCCAGTAAAAAGACAGGGAAGGATGAGACCCAGTACTTC
CASKKTGKDETQYF
>TRBJ1-1|-|-|TRBV7-6
TGTGCCAGCAGCGCTAGGGGAGCTGAAGCTTTCTTT
CASSARGAEAFF
>TRBJ2-3|-|-|TRBV20-1
TGCAGTGCTAGCGGGAGCACAGATACGCAGTATTTT
CSASGSTDTQYF
>TRBJ1-6|TRBD1|-|TRBV7-9
TGTGCCAGCAGCTTAGGGCAGGGGGCGTTTAATTCACCCCTCCACTTT
CASSLGQGAFNSPLHF
>TRBJ2-1|-|-|TRBV6-5
TGTGCCACCCGGAGGGGGTTCACCTACAATGAGCAGTTCTTC
CATRRGFTYNEQFF
>TRBJ2-7|-|-|TRBV24-1
TGTGCCACCAGTGATTTCCAGAGGCGGCAGTACTTC
CATSDFQRRQYF
>TRBJ1-2|-|few|TRBV7-9
TGTGCCAGCAGCTTAGCGGCAGCTACTAACTATGGCTACACCTTC
CASSLAAATNYGYTF
>TRBJ2-5|-|-|TRBV5-1
TGCGCCAGCAGCTCCCTTGGGGGGGAGACCCAGTACTTC
CASSSLGGETQYF
>TRBJ2-1|-|few|TRBV15
TGTGCCACCAGCAAGAGGAGGGGGGGTATCGATGAGCAGTTCTTC
CATSKRRGGIDEQFF
>TRBJ2-5|-|few|TRBV29-1
TGCAGCGTTGAAGAGGGCAGACAGCAAGAGACCCAGTACTTC
CSVEEGRQQETQYF
>TRBJ1-3|TRBD1|few|TRBV9
TGTGCCAGCAGCGTAGGCGTTGACAGGGTTGGAAACACCATATATTTT
CASSVGVDRVGNTIYF
>TRBJ1-4|-|few|TRBV11-2
TGTGCCAGCAGGGGGAACAGTGCAACTAATGAAAAACTGTTTTTT
CASRGNSATNEKLFF
>TRBJ2-3|TRBD2|-|TRBV12-3/TRBV12-4
TGTGCCAGCAGTACGACTAGCGGGGGCACTAGCACAGATGCGCAGTATTTT
CASSTTSGGTSTDAQYF
>TRBJ2-7|-|-|TRBV30
TGTGCCTGGAGCCAGGAGGTTGACCCCTCCGAGCAGTACTTC
CAWSQEVDPSEQYF
>TRBJ1-2|TRBD1|-|TRBV29-1
TGCAGCGCTGGACAGGGGGAAGGTGGCTACACCTTC
CSAGQGEGGYTF
>TRBJ2-1|TRBD2|-|TRBV20-1
TGCAGTGCTAGGGGGCTTAGCGGGGGGCAACTATTCTCCTACAATGAGCAGTTCTTC
CSARGLSGGQLFSYNEQFF
>TRBJ2-1|-|-|TRBV19
TGTGCCAGTAGTATCCTCTCAGGGGGGGGTTCCTACAATGAGCAGTTCTTC
CASSILSGGGSYNEQFF
>TRBJ2-1|TRBD2|-|TRBV5-6
TGTGCCAGCAGCCTACTCCTGCTAGCGGGGGCTAATGAGCAGTTCTTC
CASSLLLLAGANEQFF
>TRBJ2-5|TRBD2|-|TRBV2
TGTGCCAGCGCGTCGGGACTAGCAGAAGAGACCCAGTACTTC
CASASGLAEETQYF
>TRBJ2-1|TRBD2|few|TRBV3-1
TGTGCCAGCAGCCAAGATTCGGGGGGATCCTACAATGAGCAGTTCTTC
CASSQDSGGSYNEQFF
>TRBJ2-7|-|-|TRBV7-3
TGTGCCAGCAGCTTAAAAAGGGAGGACGAGCAGTACTTC
CASSLKREDEQYF
>TRBJ2-1|-|-|TRBV20-1
TGCAGTGCTAGGAGGGACAATGAGCAGTTCTTC
CSARRDNEQFF
>TRBJ1-5|-|-|TRBV15
TGTGCCACCAGCGCTGACAGGAGTAGCAATCAGCCCCAGCATTTT
CATSADRSSNQPQHF
>TRBJ2-3|TRBD1|-|TRBV6-1
TGTGCCAGCAGTTGGGTGGACAGGGATACGCAGTATTTT
CASSWVDRDTQYF
>TRBJ2-7|TRBD2|-|TRBV7-2
TGTGCCAGCAGCTCGAGATCTAGCGGCCCGACCTACGAGCAGTACTTC
CASSSRSSGPTYEQYF
>TRBJ1-6|-|once|TRBV12-3/TRBV12-4
TGTGCCAGCAGTTATCGGACCGGAAATTCACCCCTCCACTTT
CASSYRTGNSPLHF
>TRBJ1-2|-|-|TRBV30
TGTGCCTGGAGTGTATGGGACCCCAGGCTCTATGGCTACACCTTC
CAWSVWDPRLYGYTF
>TRBJ2-2|-|-|TRBV28
TGTGCCAGCAGTTCCTCCGATCTCGCCACCGGGGAGCTGTTTTTT
CASSSSDLATGELFF
>TRBJ2-1|TRBD2|-|TRBV29-1
TGCAGCGTTGAGTCTAGCGGGAAAAGGAACAATGAGCAGTTCTTC
CSVESSGKRNNEQFF
>TRBJ2-1|-|few|TRBV7-2
TGTGCCAGCAGCCCCCGAGCGAAGCAGTTCTTC
CASSPRAKQFF
>TRBJ1-6|-|-|TRBV10-1
TGCGCCAGCAGTTGGATATACCTCTATAATTCACCCCTCCACTTT
CASSWIYLYNSPLHF
>TRBJ1-2|-|-|TRBV7-2
TGTGCCAGCAGCTCCACTCCTAACTATGGCTACACCTTC
CASSSTPNYGYTF
>TRBJ2-5|-|many|TRBV5-1
TGTGCCAGCAGTCGGGGGCAGGAACAAGAGACCCAGTACTTC
CASSRGQEQETQYF